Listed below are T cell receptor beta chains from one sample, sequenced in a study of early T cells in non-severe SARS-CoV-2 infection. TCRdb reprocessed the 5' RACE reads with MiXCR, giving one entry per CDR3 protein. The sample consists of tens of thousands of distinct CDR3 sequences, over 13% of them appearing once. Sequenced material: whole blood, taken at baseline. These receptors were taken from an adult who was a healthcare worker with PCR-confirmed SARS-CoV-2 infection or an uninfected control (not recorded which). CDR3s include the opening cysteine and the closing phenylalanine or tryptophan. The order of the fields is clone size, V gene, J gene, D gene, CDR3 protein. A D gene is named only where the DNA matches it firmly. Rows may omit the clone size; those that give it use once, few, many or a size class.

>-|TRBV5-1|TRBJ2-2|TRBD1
CASSSGTGSNTGELFF
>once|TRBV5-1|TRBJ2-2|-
CASRWGYQNTGELFF
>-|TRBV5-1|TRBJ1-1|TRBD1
CASSQTGGNTEAFF
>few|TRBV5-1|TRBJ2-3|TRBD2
CASTTLSSGATDTQYF
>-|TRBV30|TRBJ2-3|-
CAWSVLGGDTQYF
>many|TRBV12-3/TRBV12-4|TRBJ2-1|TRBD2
CASSPQAGLFLNEQFF
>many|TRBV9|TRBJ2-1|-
CASSVAGPTRPNEQFF
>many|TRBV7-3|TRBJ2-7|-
CASSLMDGREQYF
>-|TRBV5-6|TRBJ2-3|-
CASSMSGFTDTQYF
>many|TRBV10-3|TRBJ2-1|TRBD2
CAISEGPSGRSNEQFF
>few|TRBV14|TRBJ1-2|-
CASSRGVNYGYTF
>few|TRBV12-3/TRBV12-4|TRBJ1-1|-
CASMPRDRRNTEAFF
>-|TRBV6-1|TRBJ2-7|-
CASSQTPTYEQYF
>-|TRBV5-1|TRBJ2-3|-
CASSHTRGSDTQYF
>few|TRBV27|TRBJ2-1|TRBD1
CASSSIGTGRNEQFF
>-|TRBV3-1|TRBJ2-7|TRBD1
CASSQDGTVPYEQYF
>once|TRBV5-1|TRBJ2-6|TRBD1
CASNDRAHGANVLTF
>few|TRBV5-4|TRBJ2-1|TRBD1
CASSPTGTGYNEQFF
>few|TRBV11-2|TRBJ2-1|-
CASRRGINEQFF
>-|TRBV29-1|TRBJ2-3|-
CSAGGDTQYF
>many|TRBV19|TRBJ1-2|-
CASSPGFYGYTF
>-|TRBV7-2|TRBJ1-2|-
CASSLLTNYGYTF
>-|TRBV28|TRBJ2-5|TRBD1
CASSGQAQETQYF
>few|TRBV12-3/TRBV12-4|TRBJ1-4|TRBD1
CASAFGGTGGSNEKLFF
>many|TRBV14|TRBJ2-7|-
CASSQEGRVYEQYF
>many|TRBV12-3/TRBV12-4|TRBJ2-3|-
CASSPAWGVDTQYF
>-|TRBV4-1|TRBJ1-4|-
CASSPTTNEKLFF
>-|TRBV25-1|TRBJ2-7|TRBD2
CASSEWAGAIYEQYF
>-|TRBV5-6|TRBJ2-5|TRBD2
CASSQGLAGGQETQYF
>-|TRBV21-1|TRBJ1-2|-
CASTHKNYQGLNYGYTF
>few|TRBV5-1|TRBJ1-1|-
CASSSGEMGTEAFF
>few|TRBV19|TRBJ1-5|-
CASSRLGHNQPQHF
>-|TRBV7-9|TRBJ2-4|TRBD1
CASSRPQDRGKNIQYF
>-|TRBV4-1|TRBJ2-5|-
CASSQAGIETQYF
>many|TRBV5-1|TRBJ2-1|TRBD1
CASSLTGDLPSYNEQFF
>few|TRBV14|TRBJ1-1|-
CASSQENLRHTEAFF
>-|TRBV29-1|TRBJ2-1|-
CSVQVPPNEQFF
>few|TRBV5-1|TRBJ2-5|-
CASSLEGGEETQYF
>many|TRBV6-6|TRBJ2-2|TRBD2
CASRRAGGSARELFF
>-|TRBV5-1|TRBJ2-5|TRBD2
CASSPGLASPETQYF
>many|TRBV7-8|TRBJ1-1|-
CASSFWTANTEAFF
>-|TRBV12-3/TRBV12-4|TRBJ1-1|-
CASIPTGNTEAFF
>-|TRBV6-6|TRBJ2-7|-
CASSYSQTGSYEQYF
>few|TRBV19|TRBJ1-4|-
CATTTGWGNEKLFF
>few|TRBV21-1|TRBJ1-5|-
CASSKAEGGRNQPQHF